This is a list of T cell receptor beta chains from one sample in a study of T cell changes during pregnancy in multiple sclerosis. Generated by immunoSEQ multiplex PCR, the TCRdb table keeps only in-frame clones and is missing some. The table has tens of thousands of clones, about nine tenths seen once. This specimen consisted of CD4+ T cells from peripheral blood mononuclear cells, obtained after pregnancy. The source is a female donor with multiple sclerosis, enrolled in a pregnancy study. Both conserved end residues are part of each CDR3. The D gene is left open where the match is weak.

j_call d_call v_call cdr3_nt cdr3_aa
TRBJ1-1 . TRBV25-1 TGTGCCAGCAGTGCTGTGGGCTTGGGCACTGAAGCTTTCTTT CASSAVGLGTEAFF
TRBJ2-4 TRBD2 TRBV7-9 TGTGCCAGCAGCACTACCGGGGGGGGCAAAAACATTCAGTACTTC CASSTTGGGKNIQYF
TRBJ2-1 . TRBV2 TGTGCCAGCAGTGACAGGTATCGGGGATACGAGCAGTTCTTC CASSDRYRGYEQFF
TRBJ1-3 . TRBV11-2 TGTGCCACCTCAGGGTCGGGAAACACCATATATTTT CATSGSGNTIYF
TRBJ1-1 TRBD1 TRBV19 TGTGCCAGCGCCCTCGCGGGACAGTTGAACACTGAAGCTTTCTTT CASALAGQLNTEAFF
TRBJ2-2 . TRBV9 TGTGCCAGCAGCTCCCGGGGGAGCGGGAACACCGGGGAGCTGTTTTTT CASSSRGSGNTGELFF
TRBJ2-5 . TRBV5-6 TGTGCCAGCAGCTTGGATTTGACAGGTCTCGCGGAGACCCAGTACTTC CASSLDLTGLAETQYF
TRBJ2-3 TRBD2 TRBV10-2 TGCGCCAGCAGTGAAGGACTAGCGGGGGGTGAAGATACGCAGTATTTT CASSEGLAGGEDTQYF
TRBJ1-5 . TRBV7-9 TGTGCCAGCAGCTTGGGAGGTGATCAGCCCCAGCATTTT CASSLGGDQPQHF
TRBJ1-2 . TRBV7-9 TGTGCCAGCGGAGGGGGGGCCGGTAACTATGGCTACACCTTC CASGGGAGNYGYTF
TRBJ1-1 . TRBV5-4 TGTGCCAGCAGCTCAGGGTTCACTGAAGCTTTCTTT CASSSGFTEAFF
TRBJ2-5 . TRBV15 TGTGCCACCAGCAGAGGGGGCCACAGGGTTTCAGAGACCCAGTACTTC CATSRGGHRVSETQYF
TRBJ2-2 . TRBV5-1 TGCGCCAGCAGCCCCCTTGTTGTTGGGGGGTCCGCCGGGGAGCTGTTTTTT CASSPLVVGGSAGELFF
TRBJ1-3 TRBD1 TRBV9 TGTGCCAGCAGCCTGACAGGGAACTCTGGAAACACCATATATTTT CASSLTGNSGNTIYF
TRBJ2-5 TRBD2 TRBV5-5 TGTGCCAGCAGCCAGGCGGGGGGCTGGGGAGAGACCCAGTACTTC CASSQAGGWGETQYF
TRBJ2-3 TRBD1 TRBV5-4 TGTGCCAGCAGCTTGGGGGGTCAGGGGGCGACAGATACGCAGTATTTT CASSLGGQGATDTQYF
TRBJ2-7 . TRBV27 TGTGCCAGCAGGTACGGGAGTTCGGGCGAGCAGTACTTC CASRYGSSGEQYF